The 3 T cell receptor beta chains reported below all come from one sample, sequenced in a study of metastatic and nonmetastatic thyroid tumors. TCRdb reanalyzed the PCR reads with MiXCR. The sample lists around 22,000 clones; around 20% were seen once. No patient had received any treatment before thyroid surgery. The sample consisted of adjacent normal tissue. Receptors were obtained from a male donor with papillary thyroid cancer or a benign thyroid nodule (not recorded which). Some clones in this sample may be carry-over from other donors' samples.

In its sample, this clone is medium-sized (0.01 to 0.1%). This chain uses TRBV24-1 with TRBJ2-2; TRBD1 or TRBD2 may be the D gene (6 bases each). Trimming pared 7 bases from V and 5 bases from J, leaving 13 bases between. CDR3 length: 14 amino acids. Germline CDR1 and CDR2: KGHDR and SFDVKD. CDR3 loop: CATSVGGRTGELFF. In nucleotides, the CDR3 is TGTGCCACCAGCGTCGGGGGCCGTACCGGGGAGCTGTTTTTT.

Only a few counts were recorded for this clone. The CDR3 coding sequence is TGTGCCAGCAGTTCATCCAGGGAGAGCGTCATCCTCCACTTT. It codes for CASSSSRESVILHF. This chain uses TRBV27 with TRBJ1-6; D is possibly TRBD1 (5 bases). The CDR3 covers 14 residues. With 4 bases removed from V and 15 bases from J, the gap between germline ends came to 19 bases. Germline CDR1 and CDR2: MNHEY and SMNVEV (reference sequence).

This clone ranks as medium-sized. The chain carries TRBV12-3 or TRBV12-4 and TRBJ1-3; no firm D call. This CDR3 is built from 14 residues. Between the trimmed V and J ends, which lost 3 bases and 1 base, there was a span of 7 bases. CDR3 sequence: CASSFQPSGNTIYF. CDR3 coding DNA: TGTGCCAGCAGTTTTCAACCATCTGGAAACACCATATATTTT.